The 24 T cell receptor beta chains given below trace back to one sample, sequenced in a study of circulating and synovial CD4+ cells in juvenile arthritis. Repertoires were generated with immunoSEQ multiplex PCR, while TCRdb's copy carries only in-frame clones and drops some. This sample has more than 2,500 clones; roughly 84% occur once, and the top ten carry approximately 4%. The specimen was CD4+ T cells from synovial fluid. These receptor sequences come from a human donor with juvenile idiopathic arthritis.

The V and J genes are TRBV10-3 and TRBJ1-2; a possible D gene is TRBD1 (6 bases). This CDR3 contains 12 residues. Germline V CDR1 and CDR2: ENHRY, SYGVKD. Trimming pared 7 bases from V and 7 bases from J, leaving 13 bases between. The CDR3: CAITAGAGGYTF. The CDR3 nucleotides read TGTGCCATCACCGCGGGGGCAGGTGGCTACACCTTC.

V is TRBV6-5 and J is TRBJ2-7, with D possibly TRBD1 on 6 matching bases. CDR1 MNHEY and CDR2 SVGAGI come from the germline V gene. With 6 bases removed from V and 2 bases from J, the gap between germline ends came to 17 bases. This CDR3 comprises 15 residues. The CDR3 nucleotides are TGTGCCAGCAGACGAACTCGGGACATCGCCTACGAGCAGTACTTC. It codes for CASRRTRDIAYEQYF.

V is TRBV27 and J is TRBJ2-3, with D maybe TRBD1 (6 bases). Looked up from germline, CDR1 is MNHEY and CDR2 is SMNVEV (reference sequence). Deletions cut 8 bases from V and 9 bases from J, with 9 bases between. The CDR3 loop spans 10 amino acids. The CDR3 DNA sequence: TGTGCCAGCGGAAGGGGGACGCAGTATTTT. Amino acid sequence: CASGRGTQYF.

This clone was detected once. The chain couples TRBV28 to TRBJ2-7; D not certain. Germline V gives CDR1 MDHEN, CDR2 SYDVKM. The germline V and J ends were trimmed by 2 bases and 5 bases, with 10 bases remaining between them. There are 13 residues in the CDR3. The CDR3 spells CASSLIVRDEQYF. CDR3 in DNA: TGTGCCAGCAGTTTAATTGTAAGAGACGAGCAGTACTTC.

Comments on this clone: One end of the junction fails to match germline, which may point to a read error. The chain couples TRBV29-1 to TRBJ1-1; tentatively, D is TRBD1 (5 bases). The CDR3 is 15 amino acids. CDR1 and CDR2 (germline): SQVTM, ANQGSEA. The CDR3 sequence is CRVVQIDGGNPEAFF. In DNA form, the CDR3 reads TGCAGGGTTGTTCAAATCGACGGGGGGAACCCTGAAGCTTTCTTT.

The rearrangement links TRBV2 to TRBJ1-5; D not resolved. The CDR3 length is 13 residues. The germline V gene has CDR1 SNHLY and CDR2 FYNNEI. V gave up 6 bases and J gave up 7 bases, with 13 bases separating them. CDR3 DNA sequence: TGTGCCAGCAGGCGGGTGCCCGGGCAGCCCCAGCATTTT. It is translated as CASRRVPGQPQHF.

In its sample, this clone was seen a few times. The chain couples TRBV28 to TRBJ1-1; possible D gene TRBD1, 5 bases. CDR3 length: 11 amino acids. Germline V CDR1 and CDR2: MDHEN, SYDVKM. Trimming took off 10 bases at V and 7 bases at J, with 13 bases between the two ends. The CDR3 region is CATSVGGEAFF. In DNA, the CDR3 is TGTGCCACCTCCGTCGGGGGTGAAGCTTTCTTT.

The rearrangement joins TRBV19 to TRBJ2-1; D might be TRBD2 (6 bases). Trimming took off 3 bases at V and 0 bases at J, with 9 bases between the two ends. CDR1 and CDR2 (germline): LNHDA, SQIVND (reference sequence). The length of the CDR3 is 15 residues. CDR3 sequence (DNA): TGTGCCAGTAGTATTGGGGGGATCTCCTACAATGAGCAGTTCTTC. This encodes CASSIGGISYNEQFF.

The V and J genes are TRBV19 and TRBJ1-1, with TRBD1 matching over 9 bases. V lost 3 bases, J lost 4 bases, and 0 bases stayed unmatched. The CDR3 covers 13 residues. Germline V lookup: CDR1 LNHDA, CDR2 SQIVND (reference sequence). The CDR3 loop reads CASSMGQGTEAFF. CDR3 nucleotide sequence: TGTGCCAGTAGTATGGGACAGGGCACTGAAGCTTTCTTT.

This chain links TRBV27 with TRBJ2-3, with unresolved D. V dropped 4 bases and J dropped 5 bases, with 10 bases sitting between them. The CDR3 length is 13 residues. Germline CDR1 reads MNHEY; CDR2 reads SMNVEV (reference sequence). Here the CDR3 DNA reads TGTGCCAGCAGTTCTCTGCCGGGAGATACGCAGTATTTT. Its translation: CASSSLPGDTQYF.

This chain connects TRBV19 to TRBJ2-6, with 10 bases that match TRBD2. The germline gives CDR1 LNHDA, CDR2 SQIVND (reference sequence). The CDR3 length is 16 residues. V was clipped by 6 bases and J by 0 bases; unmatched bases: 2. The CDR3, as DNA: TGTGCCAGTAGGCTAGCGGGGGACTCTGGGGCCAACGTCCTGACTTTC. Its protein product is CASRLAGDSGANVLTF.

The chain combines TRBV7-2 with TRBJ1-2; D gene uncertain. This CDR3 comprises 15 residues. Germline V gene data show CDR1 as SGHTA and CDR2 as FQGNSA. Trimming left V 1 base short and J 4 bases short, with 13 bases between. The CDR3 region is CASSLGLEGFYGYTF. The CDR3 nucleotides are TGTGCCAGCAGCTTAGGTCTGGAGGGTTTCTATGGCTACACCTTC.

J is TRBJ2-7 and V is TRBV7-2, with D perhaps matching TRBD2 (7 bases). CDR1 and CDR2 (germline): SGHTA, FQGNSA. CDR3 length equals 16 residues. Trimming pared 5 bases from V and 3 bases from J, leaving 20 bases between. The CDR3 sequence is CASSLGGVGQNYEQYF. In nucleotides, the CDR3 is TGTGCCAGCAGCCTAGGGGGGGTTGGGCAAAACTACGAGCAGTACTTC.

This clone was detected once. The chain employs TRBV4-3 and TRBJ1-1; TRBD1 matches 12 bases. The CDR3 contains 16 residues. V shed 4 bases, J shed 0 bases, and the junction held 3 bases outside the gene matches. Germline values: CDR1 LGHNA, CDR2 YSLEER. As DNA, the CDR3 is TGCGCCAGCAGCCGAGGGACAGGGGGCATGAACACTGAAGCTTTCTTT. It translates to CASSRGTGGMNTEAFF.

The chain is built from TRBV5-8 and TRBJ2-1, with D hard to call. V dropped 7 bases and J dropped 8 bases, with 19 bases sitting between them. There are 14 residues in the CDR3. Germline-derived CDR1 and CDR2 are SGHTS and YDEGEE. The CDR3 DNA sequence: TGTGCCAGCTTCCTTAGCAACGTCCCCCATGAGCAGTTCTTC. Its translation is CASFLSNVPHEQFF.

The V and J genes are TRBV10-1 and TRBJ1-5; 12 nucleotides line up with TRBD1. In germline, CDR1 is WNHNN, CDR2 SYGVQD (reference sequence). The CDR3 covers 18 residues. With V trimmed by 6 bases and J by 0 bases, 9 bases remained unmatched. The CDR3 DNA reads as TGCGCCAGCAGACCCGGGACAGGGGGCCTTTATAGCAATCAGCCCCAGCATTTT. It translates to CASRPGTGGLYSNQPQHF.

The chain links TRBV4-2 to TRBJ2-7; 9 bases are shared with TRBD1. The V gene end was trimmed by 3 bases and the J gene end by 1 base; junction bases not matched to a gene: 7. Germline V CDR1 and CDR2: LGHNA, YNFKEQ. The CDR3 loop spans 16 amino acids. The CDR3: CASSQQLTGGSYEQYF. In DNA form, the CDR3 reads TGTGCCAGCAGCCAGCAACTGACAGGGGGGTCCTACGAGCAGTACTTC.

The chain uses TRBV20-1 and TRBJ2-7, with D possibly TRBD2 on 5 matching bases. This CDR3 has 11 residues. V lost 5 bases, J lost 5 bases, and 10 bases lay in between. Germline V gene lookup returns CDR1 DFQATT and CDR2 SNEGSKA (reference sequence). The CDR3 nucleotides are TGCAGTGCTCGAGCGGTAGACGAGCAGTACTTC. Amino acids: CSARAVDEQYF.

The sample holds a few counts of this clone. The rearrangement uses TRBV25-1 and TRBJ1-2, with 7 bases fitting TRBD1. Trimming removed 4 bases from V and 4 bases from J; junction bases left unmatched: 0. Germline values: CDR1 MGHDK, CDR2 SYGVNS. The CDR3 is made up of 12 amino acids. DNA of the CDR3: TGTGCCAGCAGTGGGACAGGCTATGGCTACACCTTC. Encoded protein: CASSGTGYGYTF.

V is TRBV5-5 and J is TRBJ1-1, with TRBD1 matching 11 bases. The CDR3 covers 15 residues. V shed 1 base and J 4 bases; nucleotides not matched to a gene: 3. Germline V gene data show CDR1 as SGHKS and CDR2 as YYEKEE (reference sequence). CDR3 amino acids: CASSLLGTGGTEAFF. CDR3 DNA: TGTGCCAGCAGCTTGCTCGGGACAGGGGGCACTGAAGCTTTCTTT.

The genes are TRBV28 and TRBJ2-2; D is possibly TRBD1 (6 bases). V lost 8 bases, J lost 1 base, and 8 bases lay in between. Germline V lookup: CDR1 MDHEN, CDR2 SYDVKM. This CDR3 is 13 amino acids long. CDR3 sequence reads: CASRGQNTGELFF. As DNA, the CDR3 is TGTGCCAGCCGGGGACAGAACACCGGGGAGCTGTTTTTT.

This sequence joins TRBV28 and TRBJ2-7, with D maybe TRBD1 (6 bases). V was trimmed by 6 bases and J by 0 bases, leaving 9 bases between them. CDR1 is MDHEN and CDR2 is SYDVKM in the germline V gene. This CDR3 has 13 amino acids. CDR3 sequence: CASRRTVSYEQYF. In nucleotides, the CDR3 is TGTGCCAGCAGGCGGACAGTCTCCTACGAGCAGTACTTC.

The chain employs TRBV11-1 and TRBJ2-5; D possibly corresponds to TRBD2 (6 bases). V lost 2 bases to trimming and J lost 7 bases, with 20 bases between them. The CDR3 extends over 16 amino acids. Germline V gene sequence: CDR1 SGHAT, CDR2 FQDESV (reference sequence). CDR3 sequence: CASSLYPGLILGTQYF. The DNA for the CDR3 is TGTGCCAGCAGCTTATACCCGGGACTTATCTTAGGGACCCAGTACTTC.

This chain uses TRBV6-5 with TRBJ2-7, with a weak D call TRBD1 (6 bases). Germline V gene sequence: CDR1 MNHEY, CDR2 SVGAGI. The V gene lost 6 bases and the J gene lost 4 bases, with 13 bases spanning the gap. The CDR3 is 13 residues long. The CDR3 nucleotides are TGTGCCAGCAGCCCCTCAGGGGAATACGAGCAGTACTTC. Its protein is CASSPSGEYEQYF.